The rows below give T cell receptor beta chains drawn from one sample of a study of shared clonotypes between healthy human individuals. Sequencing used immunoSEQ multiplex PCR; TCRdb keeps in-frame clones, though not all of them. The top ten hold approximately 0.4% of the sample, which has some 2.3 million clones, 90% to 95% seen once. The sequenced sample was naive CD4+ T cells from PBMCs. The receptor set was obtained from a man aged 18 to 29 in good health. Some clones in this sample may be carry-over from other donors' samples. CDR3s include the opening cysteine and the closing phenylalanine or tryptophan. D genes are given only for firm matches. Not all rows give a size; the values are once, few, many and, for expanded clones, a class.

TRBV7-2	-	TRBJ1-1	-	TGTGCCAGCAGCTGGAAGGACTTTCGGAACACTGAAGCTTTCTTT	CASSWKDFRNTEAFF
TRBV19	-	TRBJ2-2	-	TGTGCCAGTAGTATTGGAGGGATTAACACCGGGGAGCTGTTTTTT	CASSIGGINTGELFF
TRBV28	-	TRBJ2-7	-	TGTGCCAGCAGTTTAGGTGGGTTGGTCTACGAGCAGTACTTC	CASSLGGLVYEQYF
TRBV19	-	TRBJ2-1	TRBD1	TGTGCCAGTAGTACCACCTGGACAGGGGAGCGGTTCTTC	CASSTTWTGERFF
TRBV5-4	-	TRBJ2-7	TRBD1	TGTGCCAGCAGCCACCCGGGACAGGGCAAGTCCTACGAGCAGTACTTC	CASSHPGQGKSYEQYF
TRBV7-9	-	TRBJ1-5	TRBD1	TGTGCCAGCAGCTTATCCAGGGGGGGCCAGCCCCAGCATTTT	CASSLSRGGQPQHF
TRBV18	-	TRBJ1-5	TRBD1	TGTGCCAGCTCAAACCGCCAGGGGGCTGGAGATCAGCCCCAGCATTTT	CASSNRQGAGDQPQHF
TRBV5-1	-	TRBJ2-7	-	TGCGCCAGCAGCTTGGCAGGGGCCGCCTACGAGCAGTACTTC	CASSLAGAAYEQYF
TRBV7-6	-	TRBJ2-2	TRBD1	TGTGCCAGCAGCTCACCGGACAGGGGGGAGCTGTTTTTT	CASSSPDRGELFF
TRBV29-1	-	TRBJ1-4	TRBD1	TGCAGCGCCGGGACAGGGGGCGAAAAACTGTTTTTT	CSAGTGGEKLFF
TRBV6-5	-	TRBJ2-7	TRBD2	TGTGCCAGCAGTAAGCTAGCGGGCTCCTACGAGCAGTACTTC	CASSKLAGSYEQYF
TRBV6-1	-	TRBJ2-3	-	TGTGCCGGCCGTGAGCCCAGCACAGATACGCAGTATTTT	CAGREPSTDTQYF
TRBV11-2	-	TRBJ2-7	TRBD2	TGTGCCAGCAGCCGGACGCGGGAGGGCCAGTACGAGCAGTACTTC	CASSRTREGQYEQYF
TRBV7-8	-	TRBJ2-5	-	TGTGCCAGCAGCTTAGGGGCGCAGGGTAGGGAGACCCAGTACTTC	CASSLGAQGRETQYF
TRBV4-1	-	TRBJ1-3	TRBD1	TGCGCCAGCAGCCAGGGACAGGGGGCTCTCCCCTCTGGAAACACCATATATTTT	CASSQGQGALPSGNTIYF
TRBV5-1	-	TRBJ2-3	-	TGCGCCAGCAGCTTGTATGCGGGTAGCACAGATACGCAGTATTTT	CASSLYAGSTDTQYF
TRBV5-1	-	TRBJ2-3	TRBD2	TGCGCCAGCAGCCCCCCGGGACTAGCGTTTCCGGATACGCAGTATTTT	CASSPPGLAFPDTQYF
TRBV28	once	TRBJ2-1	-	TGTGCCAGCAGCTACCAGTTCGGTGGGATTTATGAGCAGTTCTTC	CASSYQFGGIYEQFF
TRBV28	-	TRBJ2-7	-	TGTGCCAGCAGTGGACTCTACGAGCAGTACTTC	CASSGLYEQYF
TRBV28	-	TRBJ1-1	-	TGTGCCAGCACCCCGAGGGGTCTGATGGGGGCTGAAGCTTTCTTT	CASTPRGLMGAEAFF
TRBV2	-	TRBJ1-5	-	TGTGCCAGCAGACGGGACACCAGCAATCAGCCCCAGCATTTT	CASRRDTSNQPQHF
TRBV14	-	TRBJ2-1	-	TGTGCCAGCAGCCAAGACGGGCAGGAGAAGCAGTTCTTC	CASSQDGQEKQFF
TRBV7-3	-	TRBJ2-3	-	TGTGCCAGCAGCGTCTTACCTCACGGCACAGATACGCAGTATTTT	CASSVLPHGTDTQYF
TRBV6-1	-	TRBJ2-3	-	TGTGCCAGCAGTGCCAGTCCAGATACGCAGTATTTT	CASSASPDTQYF
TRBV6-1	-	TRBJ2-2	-	TGTGCCAGCAGCAAAGGGGTTGGGACCGGGGAGCTGTTTTTT	CASSKGVGTGELFF
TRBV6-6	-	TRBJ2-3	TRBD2	TGTGCCAGCAGGTCCGGGGGGGGGCCAGATACGCAGTATTTT	CASRSGGGPDTQYF